This TCR beta chain is drawn from a study of beta chain features in type 1 diabetes. Study findings and constraints: Patients' naive, central memory and regulatory TCRB repertoires appeared more alike than those of healthy donors. Whether HLA type affects TCRB rearrangement stayed undetermined in the present work.

This clone has a handful of counts. Its cognate antigen is unknown. Donors underwent one heparinised blood draw, 100 to 150 mL on average. Expressed TCRB transcripts were sequenced, since all the RNA that had been isolated was reverse transcribed. Produced via immunoSEQ multiplex PCR; TCRdb's table is partial and in-frame only. The table has over 100,000 clones, almost 40% seen once. The germline V gene has CDR1 LNHDA and CDR2 SQIVND (reference sequence). V lost 1 base to trimming and J lost 4 bases; unmatched junction nucleotides: 12. The CDR3 length is 17 residues. This receptor was taken from a woman aged 18-29 years in good health. Material: stem cell memory CD4+ T cells from blood. This sequence joins TRBV19 and TRBJ2-5, with TRBD1 matching over 7 bases. CDR3: CASSIGWNRGGRETQYF. CDR3 DNA sequence: TGTGCCAGTAGTATAGGTTGGAACAGGGGTGGGAGAGAGACCCAGTACTTC.